The clone carrying this TCR beta chain appeared a few times. Clones were sequenced by immunoSEQ multiplex PCR, and TCRdb holds only the in-frame ones, with some missing. The sample holds 65,000 to 80,000 clones, over 80% seen once. This specimen belongs to a study of cytotoxic CD8 clonotypes in ibrutinib-treated CLL. Whole-study context: The patients comprised about a dozen relapsed/refractory and roughly 15 treatment-naive cases, 17 to 18 IGHV unmutated.

Germline loops: CDR1 LGHNA, CDR2 YNFKEQ. CDR3 length: 15 residues. Germline trimming cut 5 bases from V and 2 bases from J; bases unmatched to any gene: 9. The gene calls are TRBV4-2 and TRBJ2-7; 7 bases are a match to TRBD2. The sequence was obtained from a human donor with chronic lymphocytic leukemia. The sequencing used PBMCs, collected after 24 months of ibrutinib treatment. This CDR3 is CASSLGGSGTYEQYF. The DNA of the CDR3 is TGTGCCAGCAGCTTAGGCGGGAGCGGGACCTACGAGCAGTACTTC.